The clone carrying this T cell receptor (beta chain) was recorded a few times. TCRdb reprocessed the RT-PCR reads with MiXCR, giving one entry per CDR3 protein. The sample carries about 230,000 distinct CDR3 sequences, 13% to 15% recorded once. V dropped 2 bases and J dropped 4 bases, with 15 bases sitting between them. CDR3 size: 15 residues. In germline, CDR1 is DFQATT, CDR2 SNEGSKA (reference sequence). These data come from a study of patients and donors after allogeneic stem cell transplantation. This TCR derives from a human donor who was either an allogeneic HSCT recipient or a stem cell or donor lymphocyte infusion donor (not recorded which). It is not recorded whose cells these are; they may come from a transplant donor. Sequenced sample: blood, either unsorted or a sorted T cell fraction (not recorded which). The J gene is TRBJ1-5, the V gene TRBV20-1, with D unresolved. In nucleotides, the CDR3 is TGCAGTGCTAGACCTCGCGACCGGCTAAATCAGCCCCAGCATTTT. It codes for CSARPRDRLNQPQHF.